This paragraph covers one T cell receptor (beta chain) sequence. The sample comes from a study of T-cell reconstitution after alpha-beta-depleted transplantation in children. Unique molecular identifiers were incorporated when the TCRbeta library was constructed. MiXCR, run by TCRdb on the PCR reads, gives a single entry per CDR3 protein. The sample lists some 550,000 distinct CDR3 sequences, around 18% occurring once. The V and J ends lost 1 base and 6 bases respectively, with 15 bases between them. Looked up from germline, CDR1 is DFQATT and CDR2 is SNEGSKA (reference sequence). The CDR3 spans 14 residues.

The TCR comes from a human donor who donated a stem cell graft to a child with acute lymphoblastic leukemia. V gene TRBV20-1 combines with J gene TRBJ1-1, with a possible D match to TRBD1 (6 bases). The source was PBMCs from the stem cell graft donor, collected from the stem cell graft. The CDR3 spells CSARADRRRPEAFF. Written as DNA, the CDR3 is TGCAGTGCTAGAGCCGACAGGCGACGACCTGAAGCTTTCTTT.